The 10 T cell receptor beta chains listed next were all sequenced from one sample in a study of molecular identifiers for immune sequencing clone quantification. TCRdb reanalysed the PCR reads using MiXCR and keeps one entry per CDR3 protein. The top ten hold 0.78% of the sample, which has hundreds of thousands of distinct CDR3 sequences, around 25% seen once. The sequenced sample consisted of naive CD8+ T cells from blood, with Jurkat cell RNA spiked in. The sample's subset: FACS-sorted CD8+CD4-CCR7+CD45RA+ naive T cells. These receptors were taken from a human donor in good health. Some libraries in this study had Jurkat cell RNA spiked in.

The V and J genes are TRBV14 and TRBJ1-1; D remains ambiguous. Trimming removed 1 base from V and 0 bases from J, with 12 bases in between. Germline assignment: CDR1 SGHDN and CDR2 FVKESK. This CDR3 spans 16 amino acids. The chain's CDR3 is CASSQVWQTMNTEAFF. CDR3 coding DNA: TGTGCCAGCAGCCAAGTGTGGCAGACGATGAACACTGAAGCTTTCTTT.

This clonotype came up many times. The CDR3 loop reads CASSKGLAKNIQYF. The CDR3 DNA is TGTGCCAGCAGCAAGGGATTAGCCAAAAACATTCAGTACTTC. This chain links TRBV12-3 or TRBV12-4 with TRBJ2-4; D gene uncertain. CDR3 length: 14 amino acids. The germline V and J ends were trimmed by 6 bases and 0 bases, with 9 bases remaining between them.

This clonotype was seen only a few times. The chain combines TRBV4-1 with TRBJ2-1; tentative D call: TRBD2 (6 bases). Between the trimmed V and J ends, which lost 1 base and 9 bases, there was a span of 13 bases. This CDR3 has 14 residues. CDR1 and CDR2 from the germline V gene are MGHRA and YSYEKL. The CDR3 reads CASSQGVSGSEQFF. The DNA of the CDR3 is TGCGCCAGCAGCCAAGGGGTTAGCGGTAGTGAGCAGTTCTTC.

V usage is TRBV20-1 and J usage is TRBJ2-3; D ambiguous. This CDR3 region has 14 residues. Looked up from germline, CDR1 is DFQATT and CDR2 is SNEGSKA (reference sequence). V was shortened by 1 base and J by 1 base, with 9 bases between the two germline ends. CDR3 nucleotides: TGCAGTGCTAGAGTTATGCGTGGCACAGATACGCAGTATTTT. The encoded protein is CSARVMRGTDTQYF.

This chain connects TRBV27 to TRBJ1-1, with D maybe TRBD1 (6 bases). Trimming pared 1 base from V and 8 bases from J, leaving 14 bases between. The CDR3 length is 14 residues. Germline values: CDR1 MNHEY, CDR2 SMNVEV (reference sequence). CDR3 in amino acids: CASSLFGGLNEAFF. The CDR3 DNA is TGTGCCAGCAGTTTATTCGGGGGGCTAAACGAAGCTTTCTTT.

Points on this clonotype: A much larger clone lies a single base off, so this may be a read error. For the CDR3, the DNA is TGTGCCAGCAGCCCTTGGACAAGCACAAATACGCAGTATTTT. This codes for CASSPWTSTNTQYF. The chain is built from TRBV7-9 and TRBJ2-3, with a possible D match to TRBD1 (5 bases). Germline CDR1 reads SEHNR; CDR2 reads FQNEAQ (reference sequence). The CDR3 spans 14 residues.

There are many counts of this clonotype. The V and J genes are TRBV20-1 and TRBJ2-7; 10 positions match TRBD1. The germline CDR1 and CDR2 sequences are DFQATT and SNEGSKA (reference sequence). The CDR3 is 13 amino acids. V lost 6 bases, J lost 1 base, and 3 bases stayed unmatched. In nucleotides, the CDR3 is TGCAGTGCCTGGACAGGGGGTTCCTACGAGCAGTACTTC. Translating gives CSAWTGGSYEQYF.

Ten or more counts support this clonotype. The chain couples TRBV9 to TRBJ2-3; D is possibly TRBD1 or TRBD2 (5 bases each). The CDR3 length is 16 residues. Between the trimmed V and J ends, which lost 2 bases and 6 bases, there was a span of 19 bases. CDR1 is SGDLS, CDR2 YYNGEE, per germline. The CDR3: CASSVLTDPRGDTQYF. Written as DNA, the CDR3 is TGTGCCAGCAGCGTTTTGACAGATCCCAGAGGGGATACGCAGTATTTT.

The chain couples TRBV11-2 to TRBJ1-1; TRBD1 aligns across 11 bases. The J segment lost 10 bases and the V segment lost 1 base, leaving 2 bases of the junction unmatched. Germline V gene lookup returns CDR1 SGHAT and CDR2 FQNNGV. This CDR3 is built from 13 residues. The CDR3 sequence is CASSLVGTGGAFF. CDR3 coding DNA: TGTGCCAGCAGCTTAGTCGGGACAGGGGGAGCTTTCTTT.

This clonotype has a single count. This chain joins TRBV10-3 and TRBJ2-1; no clear D gene. Deletions cut 7 bases from V and 2 bases from J, with 9 bases between. The CDR3 contains 13 residues. CDR1 ENHRY and CDR2 SYGVKD come from the germline V gene. The CDR3 region has the DNA TGTGCCATCACTGAAGAAACCTACAATGAGCAGTTCTTC. It translates to CAITEETYNEQFF.